This T cell receptor beta chain was documented in a study of blood T cell repertoires in COVID-19. The table lists this clone with a few counts. Under the authors' procedure: Scientists estimated how many nucleated cells there were by amplifying reference gene primers. Measured with immunoSEQ multiplex PCR; TCRdb has only the in-frame clones, and not every one. V, J and clone size were drawn from that table, and D and trimming were deduced from the DNA. The sample has some 190,000 clones; roughly 80% are singletons. The receptor's source is a woman between 45 and 65 years old with acute or convalescent COVID-19. Sequences were obtained from peripheral blood.

CDR3 nucleotide sequence: TGTGCCAGCAGCACAAACAGGGGCTCCTACGAGCAGTACTTC. The encoded protein is CASSTNRGSYEQYF. The chain links TRBV7-2 to TRBJ2-7, with 7 bases identical to TRBD1. Trimming removed 5 bases from V and 0 bases from J; junction bases left unmatched: 4. Looked up from germline, CDR1 is SGHTA and CDR2 is FQGNSA. The CDR3 consists of 14 residues.